This T cell receptor beta chain was retrieved from a study of Tregs in tolerant kidney transplant recipients. Clones were read by immunoSEQ multiplex PCR, and TCRdb kept only the in-frame ones, dropping some. Here the sample spans roughly 15,000 clones, around 80% being singletons. The CDR3 contains 13 residues. The J segment lost 12 bases and the V segment lost 4 bases, leaving 8 bases of the junction unmatched. Germline CDR1 and CDR2: SGHTA and FQGNSA. CD4+CD25+CD127- Tregs, CD4+CD25- non-Tregs, CD4 and CD8 cells were sorted. Sequencing used Tregs from blood, obtained before the transplant. The V and J genes are TRBV7-2 and TRBJ2-1; 8 positions agree with TRBD2. This receptor was taken from a human donor who received a combined kidney and bone marrow transplant. For the CDR3, the DNA is TGTGCCAGCAGCTCGGGAGGGACTAGTAGGCAGTTCTTC. It yields the protein CASSSGGTSRQFF.